Following are 18 T cell receptor beta chains from one sample sequenced in a study of cytomegalovirus exposure and HLA in healthy donors. With 60 Vbeta and 13 Jbeta primers, the PCR was carried out. Produced via immunoSEQ multiplex PCR; TCRdb's table is partial and in-frame only. This sample has a few hundred thousand clones, with more than 85% found just once. The material sequenced was PBMCs. These receptors came from a woman under 30 in good health and CMV-seronegative.

In this sample, this clone turned up once. The chain's CDR3 is CASSQDRGGYYNEQFF. The CDR3 bases are TGTGCCAGCAGCCAAGACCGGGGGGGATATTACAATGAGCAGTTCTTC. V is TRBV4-2 and J is TRBJ2-1; 8 bases are shared with TRBD2. There are 16 residues in the CDR3. After removal of 0 bases from V and 4 bases from J, the junction contained 5 bases not matched to a gene. Germline V gene sequence: CDR1 LGHNA, CDR2 YNFKEQ.

The J gene is TRBJ1-1, the V gene TRBV6-5, with D tentatively TRBD1 (6 bases). The CDR3 loop spans 13 amino acids. The germline gives CDR1 MNHEY, CDR2 SVGAGI. With 10 bases removed from V and 4 bases from J, the gap between germline ends came to 16 bases. CDR3 in amino acids: CAIQEGVRTEAFF. Written as DNA, the CDR3 is TGTGCCATACAAGAGGGGGTTCGCACTGAAGCTTTCTTT.

The chain couples TRBV5-1 to TRBJ2-2; 13 positions match TRBD2. CDR3 length equals 17 residues. CDR1 and CDR2 (germline): SGHRS, YFSETQ. The V and J ends lost 4 bases and 5 bases, in that order; junction bases with no gene match: 8. CDR3 nucleotides: TGCGCCAGCAGCCGACGGACTAGCGGGAGTATAACCGGGGAGCTGTTTTTT. It translates to CASSRRTSGSITGELFF.

A single count supports this clone. V usage is TRBV2 and J usage is TRBJ1-4; 8 bases are shared with TRBD1. The length of the CDR3 is 13 residues. The germline V gene encodes CDR1 SNHLY and CDR2 FYNNEI. V lost 3 bases to trimming and J lost 8 bases; unmatched junction nucleotides: 2. This chain's CDR3 is CASSDRGPEKLFF. The CDR3 region has the DNA TGTGCCAGCAGTGACAGGGGGCCGGAAAAACTGTTTTTT.

The V call is TRBV7-3, the J call TRBJ2-1, with 9 bases matching TRBD2. Losses at the gene ends were 2 bases for V and 1 base for J; bases not matched to a gene: 0. The CDR3 spans 15 residues. The germline V gene encodes CDR1 SGHTA and CDR2 FQGTGA. The DNA for the CDR3 is TGTGCCAGCAGCTTACTAGCGGGGTCCTACAATGAGCAGTTCTTC. It yields the protein CASSLLAGSYNEQFF.

The chain joins TRBV7-9 to TRBJ2-3, with D unresolved. This CDR3 has 12 amino acids. V was trimmed by 1 base and J by 6 bases, leaving 5 bases between them. Per germline, CDR1 SEHNR and CDR2 FQNEAQ (reference sequence). The CDR3 DNA follows: TGTGCCAGCAGCTTAGACGGGGATACGCAGTATTTT. Translating it yields CASSLDGDTQYF.

This clone was recorded once. The rearrangement links TRBV4-3 to TRBJ1-3; possible D gene TRBD1, 6 bases. Trimming took off 0 bases at V and 4 bases at J, with 10 bases between the two ends. The germline V gene has CDR1 LGHNA and CDR2 YSLEER. CDR3 length equals 15 residues. In DNA form, the CDR3 reads TGCGCCAGCAGCCAAGATACAGGGCACGGAAACACCATATATTTT. It codes for CASSQDTGHGNTIYF.

The chain recombines TRBV6-5 with TRBJ1-4; 10 bases agree with TRBD1. Trimming cost V 6 bases and J 6 bases; bases outside gene matches: 7. The CDR3 totals 15 residues. Germline loops: CDR1 MNHEY, CDR2 SVGAGI. The CDR3 protein is CASRPAGTGDEKLFF. The CDR3 DNA sequence: TGTGCCAGCAGACCCGCCGGGACAGGGGATGAAAAACTGTTTTTT.

On this clone itself: Other DNA sequences in this specimen translate into the identical CDR3. V usage is TRBV10-1 and J usage is TRBJ1-2, with 7 bases fitting TRBD1. CDR3 length equals 13 residues. V trimming: 6 bases; J trimming: 2 bases; junction bases outside the gene matches: 3. The germline V gene has CDR1 WNHNN and CDR2 SYGVQD (reference sequence). CDR3 sequence: CASSETGNYGYTF. Here the CDR3 DNA reads TGCGCCAGCAGCGAGACAGGGAACTATGGCTACACCTTC.

The CDR3 region is CASSGGTGVSGGNQPQHF. CDR3 in DNA: TGTGCCAGCAGTGGCGGGACAGGGGTTTCGGGCGGCAATCAGCCCCAGCATTTT. This rearrangement joins TRBV6-1 to TRBJ1-5; 10 bases are shared with TRBD1. Germline assignment: CDR1 MNHNS and CDR2 SASEGT. The length of the CDR3 is 18 residues. V trimming: 4 bases; J trimming: 2 bases; junction bases outside the gene matches: 11.

V and J are TRBV7-2 and TRBJ1-2; weak D call: TRBD1 (5 bases). Trimming pared 5 bases from V and 5 bases from J, leaving 12 bases between. The germline V gene encodes CDR1 SGHTA and CDR2 FQGNSA. The CDR3 is made up of 13 amino acids. This CDR3 reads CASSPQTAYGYTF. CDR3 DNA: TGTGCCAGCAGCCCGCAGACAGCTTATGGCTACACCTTC.

The chain combines TRBV15 with TRBJ1-1, with 10 bases lining up with TRBD1. V shed 5 bases and J 11 bases; nucleotides not matched to a gene: 8. This CDR3 has 13 amino acids. Germline V gene data show CDR1 as LNHNV and CDR2 as YYDKDF (reference sequence). The CDR3 reads CATSWGTGVGAFF. CDR3 in DNA: TGTGCCACCAGCTGGGGGACAGGGGTTGGGGCTTTCTTT.

Details on this clone: The junction and the germline gene differ at one end; a read error may be behind it. V gene TRBV15 combines with J gene TRBJ2-4; D might be TRBD2 (6 bases). Looked up from germline, CDR1 is LNHNV and CDR2 is YYDKDF (reference sequence). The CDR3 loop spans 12 amino acids. In DNA, the CDR3 is TGTGCCACCAGCAGAGATTGGGGGGAATTGCACTTC. Amino acids: CATSRDWGELHF.

The chain combines TRBV4-1 with TRBJ1-2; D possibly corresponds to TRBD1 (6 bases). CDR1 and CDR2 (germline): MGHRA, YSYEKL. The CDR3 runs 16 residues. The ends were cut back, 3 bases at V and 4 bases at J, with 18 bases in the middle. The CDR3 bases are TGCGCCAGCAGCCACAATCTCAGGAACAGGGTCTATGGCTACACCTTC. The encoded protein is CASSHNLRNRVYGYTF.

V gene TRBV5-4 combines with J gene TRBJ2-7; TRBD2 agrees at 7 bases. The junction had 13 bases not matched to a gene; V was cut back by 4 bases and J by 3 bases. Germline V lookup: CDR1 SGHNT, CDR2 YYREEE (reference sequence). This CDR3 contains 16 residues. The CDR3 region has the DNA TGTGCCAGCAGCCCCCAAAGCGGGGCGGGTGGCTACGAGCAGTACTTC. This gives the protein CASSPQSGAGGYEQYF.

This sequence joins TRBV5-1 and TRBJ2-1; D possibly corresponds to TRBD2 (5 bases). CDR1 and CDR2 from the germline V gene are SGHRS and YFSETQ. The V end was cut by 0 bases, the J end by 4 bases, with 17 bases between. The CDR3 sequence is 17 residues long. The CDR3, as DNA: TGCGCCAGCAGCTTGGGGCGGGTAACGGGGTTATACAATGAGCAGTTCTTC. Protein sequence: CASSLGRVTGLYNEQFF.

The chain combines TRBV19 with TRBJ2-1, with TRBD1 matching over 9 bases. V lost 5 bases and J lost 4; bases outside the gene matches: 9. Germline V gene data show CDR1 as LNHDA and CDR2 as SQIVND (reference sequence). This CDR3 is 16 amino acids long. CDR3 bases: TGTGCCAGTAGTCAAACCGGGACAGGGTTATACAATGAGCAGTTCTTC. It yields the protein CASSQTGTGLYNEQFF.

With regard to this clone: At the DNA level, this CDR3 is encoded by other sequences in the same sample as well. The gene calls are TRBV2 and TRBJ2-5, with TRBD2 matching over 11 bases. Germline values: CDR1 SNHLY, CDR2 FYNNEI. The CDR3 has 16 amino acids. Losses at the gene ends were 6 bases for V and 5 bases for J; bases not matched to a gene: 11. As DNA, the CDR3 is TGTGCCAGCAGACCCCTTAGCGGGGGGGCTGGGGAGACCCAGTACTTC. It specifies CASRPLSGGAGETQYF.